This TCR beta chain was identified in a study of blood T cells in healthy people across ages. Russia was home to the donors, healthy Caucasian individuals aged 6 to 90. Primers used in a second PCR of roughly 6 to 12 cycles were a sample-barcoded 5' primer and a J-beta primer mix. Each of the cDNA molecules was tagged by a template-switch adaptor with 12 random nucleotides. TCRdb itself ran the 5' RACE reads through MiXCR, one entry per CDR3 protein. Counted here are hundreds of thousands of distinct CDR3 sequences, about 53% occurring once; the ten biggest clones make up over 30%. This clonotype was recorded a few times. Its antigen is not known. Germline V gene lookup returns CDR1 KGHDR and CDR2 SFDVKD. The germline V and J ends were trimmed by 7 bases and 2 bases, with 12 bases remaining between them. This CDR3 is 14 amino acids long. Points from the study as a whole: Older individuals had lower TCR beta diversity per million T cells (the decline was roughly linear). More naive CD4+ cells and higher diversity marked long-lived donors relative to aged donors.

The genes are TRBV24-1 and TRBJ2-3; no definite D call. The sequencing sample was made of blood. The origin of this receptor is a man between 60 and 75 years old in good health. CDR3 DNA: TGTGCCACCAGAGGTTACAGAGACACAGATACGCAGTATTTT. This gives the protein CATRGYRDTDTQYF.